This T cell receptor beta chain derives from a study of neurological immune-mediated disorders. This clonotype was found many times. Each CDR3 protein is one row after TCRdb ran MiXCR on the 5' RACE reads. The sample yields 40,000 or so distinct CDR3 sequences, around 4.8% seen once. CDR3 length equals 14 residues. Trimming cost V 5 bases and J 1 base; bases outside gene matches: 2. Germline CDR1 and CDR2: SNHLY and FYNNEI. The chain combines TRBV2 with TRBJ2-5, with TRBD2 matching over 9 bases. The material sequenced was CD4+ T cells from blood. The receptor was derived from a man in his late teens or twenties in good health. CDR3 loop: CASSRLAAQETQYF. The CDR3 coding sequence is TGTGCCAGCAGTCGACTAGCGGCCCAAGAGACCCAGTACTTC.